This TCR beta chain was sequenced during a study of T-cell memory formation after mild COVID-19. Study results and limitations: Later expanders leaned CD4+, whereas clones that contracted between day 15 and 85 were balanced CD4/CD8. Most CD4+ clones that shrank were in CM and EM, while CD8+ ones turned up in EMRA.

CDR3 size: 14 residues. V shed 0 bases and J shed 6 bases, with 11 bases lying between them. CDR1 is SGHNT and CDR2 is YYREEE in the germline V gene (reference sequence). This clonotype occurred once. Its antigen remains unknown. TCRdb re-analysed the 5' RACE reads in MiXCR, keeping a single row per CDR3 protein. Among about 360,000 distinct CDR3 sequences listed, roughly an eighth were seen once. This clonotype was obtained from a man between 18 and 29 years old who had mild COVID-19 (a few samples of this study predate the infection). Cell type and time point are not known. The rearrangement uses TRBV5-4 and TRBJ2-3; D not resolved. The sample taken for sequencing was PBMCs or a T cell subset sorted from them (not recorded which). The CDR3: CASSLGSSWDTQYF. CDR3 sequence (DNA): TGTGCCAGCAGCTTGGGGAGTTCATGGGATACGCAGTATTTT.